The text below deals with one T cell receptor (beta chain). Assay: immunoSEQ multiplex PCR; the TCRdb copy retains only in-frame clones and omits some. The sample shows around 45,000 clones, roughly 80% of them seen only once. These data come from a study of T cell clonotyping in hematopoietic cell transplantation. CDR1 GTSNPN and CDR2 SVGIG come from the germline V gene (reference sequence). This CDR3 has 14 amino acids. J lost 8 bases, V lost 0 bases, and 8 bases had no gene match. This sample's time point: recipient sample about 28 days before transplant, after cytoreduction. The sample here was peripheral blood mononuclear cells, taken before stem cell transplant. The rearrangement links TRBV30 to TRBJ2-3, with 7 bases that match TRBD1. This receptor was identified in a man aged 55 to 70 with myelodysplastic syndrome. Some clones in this sample may be carry-over from other donors' samples. CDR3 in amino acids: CAWSVGQGDVTQYF. In DNA form, the CDR3 reads TGTGCCTGGAGTGTGGGCCAGGGGGACGTTACGCAGTATTTT.